The rows below give T cell receptor beta chains drawn from one sample of a study of blood T cell repertoires in COVID-19. The method was immunoSEQ multiplex PCR; TCRdb's version includes in-frame clones alone and lacks a portion of them. The sample lists roughly 10,000 clones; 70% to 90% were seen once. The material sequenced was peripheral blood. The source of these receptors is a young man with active or convalescent COVID-19. Each CDR3 is given with its conserved first and last residue. Each record gives: CDR3 protein, CDR3 DNA, CDR3 length, D gene, clone size, J gene, V gene. The D gene is left open where the match is weak. The size of a clone is reported for some rows only, either as once, few or many, or as a class for expanded clones.

CDR3aa: CASREGTGELFF
CDR3nt: TGTGCCAGCCGGGAAGGCACCGGGGAGCTGTTTTTT
len: 12
d_gene: NA
abundance: NA
j_gene: TRBJ2-2
v_gene: TRBV12-3/TRBV12-4

CDR3aa: CTSSPRTGLSSYNSPLHF
CDR3nt: TGCACCAGCAGTCCCAGGACAGGGTTGAGCTCCTATAATTCACCCCTCCACTTT
len: 18
d_gene: NA
abundance: NA
j_gene: TRBJ1-6
v_gene: TRBV1

CDR3aa: CATGVGDRYNSPLHF
CDR3nt: TGTGCCACCGGGGTGGGGGACAGGTATAATTCACCCCTCCACTTT
len: 15
d_gene: TRBD1
abundance: NA
j_gene: TRBJ1-6
v_gene: TRBV19

CDR3aa: CASSQQQGGNTEAFF
CDR3nt: TGTGCCAGCAGCCAACAACAGGGGGGGAACACTGAAGCTTTCTTT
len: 15
d_gene: TRBD1
abundance: NA
j_gene: TRBJ1-1
v_gene: TRBV7-9

CDR3aa: CASSYSLSGANVLTF
CDR3nt: TGTGCCAGCAGTTACTCCCTAAGCGGGGCCAACGTCCTGACTTTC
len: 15
d_gene: NA
abundance: NA
j_gene: TRBJ2-6
v_gene: TRBV6-5

CDR3aa: CASSIGLRDRADGYTF
CDR3nt: TGTGCCAGTAGTATCGGACTCCGGGACAGGGCCGATGGCTACACCTTC
len: 16
d_gene: TRBD1
abundance: NA
j_gene: TRBJ1-2
v_gene: TRBV19

CDR3aa: CASRLSGNIEAFF
CDR3nt: TGTGCCAGCAGACTCTCGGGAAATATAGAAGCTTTCTTT
len: 13
d_gene: NA
abundance: NA
j_gene: TRBJ1-1
v_gene: TRBV11-2

CDR3aa: CASSRKVGQLISLFF
CDR3nt: TGTGCCAGCAGCCGAAAGGTGGGACAATTAATTTCTCTGTTCTTC
len: 15
d_gene: NA
abundance: NA
j_gene: TRBJ2-1
v_gene: TRBV5-6

CDR3aa: CASSPIDRGYTEAFF
CDR3nt: TGTGCCAGCAGCCCGATCGACAGGGGCTACACTGAAGCTTTCTTT
len: 15
d_gene: TRBD1
abundance: NA
j_gene: TRBJ1-1
v_gene: TRBV11-2

CDR3aa: CALGRGGQDTGELFF
CDR3nt: TGTGCCTTAGGTAGGGGGGGCCAGGACACCGGGGAGCTGTTTTTT
len: 15
d_gene: NA
abundance: NA
j_gene: TRBJ2-2
v_gene: TRBV30

CDR3aa: CASSTQGKETQYF
CDR3nt: TGTGCCAGCTCGACTCAGGGGAAAGAGACCCAGTACTTC
len: 13
d_gene: NA
abundance: NA
j_gene: TRBJ2-5
v_gene: TRBV18

CDR3aa: CASSQGRGSNQPQHF
CDR3nt: TGTGCCAGCAGCCAAGGGCGAGGGAGCAATCAGCCCCAGCATTTT
len: 15
d_gene: NA
abundance: NA
j_gene: TRBJ1-5
v_gene: TRBV3-1/TRBV3-2

CDR3aa: CATSNVAGWPAYEQYF
CDR3nt: TGTGCCACCAGCAATGTAGCCGGTTGGCCCGCCTACGAGCAGTACTTC
len: 16
d_gene: NA
abundance: once
j_gene: TRBJ2-7
v_gene: TRBV15

CDR3aa: CASSWGQGDYNEQFF
CDR3nt: TGTGCCAGCAGCTGGGGACAGGGGGACTACAATGAGCAGTTCTTC
len: 15
d_gene: TRBD1
abundance: few
j_gene: TRBJ2-1
v_gene: TRBV7-3

CDR3aa: CASSFGQGANTQYF
CDR3nt: TGTGCCAGCAGTTTCGGACAGGGGGCAAATACGCAGTATTTT
len: 14
d_gene: TRBD1
abundance: NA
j_gene: TRBJ2-3
v_gene: TRBV5-5

CDR3aa: CASHLGTSGEETQYF
CDR3nt: TGCGCCAGCCACCTCGGGACTAGCGGGGAAGAGACCCAGTACTTC
len: 15
d_gene: TRBD2
abundance: NA
j_gene: TRBJ2-5
v_gene: TRBV5-1

CDR3aa: CASSSATHDRARETQYF
CDR3nt: TGTGCCAGCAGTTCCGCGACCCACGACAGGGCCCGAGAGACCCAGTACTTC
len: 17
d_gene: TRBD1
abundance: NA
j_gene: TRBJ2-5
v_gene: TRBV27

CDR3aa: CASSFSNTGELFF
CDR3nt: TGTGCCAGCAGTTTCAGTAACACCGGGGAGCTGTTTTTT
len: 13
d_gene: NA
abundance: NA
j_gene: TRBJ2-2
v_gene: TRBV27

CDR3aa: CASSLAAGAGEQYF
CDR3nt: TGCGCCAGCAGCTTGGCGGCGGGGGCTGGGGAGCAGTACTTC
len: 14
d_gene: NA
abundance: NA
j_gene: TRBJ2-7
v_gene: TRBV5-1

CDR3aa: CASSLVGGAGGGELFF
CDR3nt: TGTGCCAGCAGCTTAGTTGGGGGGGCCGGCGGCGGGGAGCTGTTTTTT
len: 16
d_gene: NA
abundance: NA
j_gene: TRBJ2-2
v_gene: TRBV7-6

CDR3aa: CASSERGQGAWQPQHF
CDR3nt: TGTGCCAGCAGTGAGAGGGGACAGGGGGCTTGGCAGCCCCAGCATTTT
len: 16
d_gene: TRBD1
abundance: NA
j_gene: TRBJ1-5
v_gene: TRBV6-1

CDR3aa: CASRTGRTEAFF
CDR3nt: TGTGCCAGCCGGACAGGCAGGACTGAAGCTTTCTTT
len: 12
d_gene: TRBD1
abundance: NA
j_gene: TRBJ1-1
v_gene: TRBV7-9

CDR3aa: CASSYARRGASYEQYF
CDR3nt: TGTGCCAGCAGTTACGCCCGCAGGGGCGCCTCGTACGAGCAGTACTTC
len: 16
d_gene: NA
abundance: NA
j_gene: TRBJ2-7
v_gene: TRBV6-5

CDR3aa: CASSDRGNTEAFF
CDR3nt: TGTGCCAGCAGTGACAGGGGGAACACTGAAGCTTTCTTT
len: 13
d_gene: NA
abundance: NA
j_gene: TRBJ1-1
v_gene: TRBV6-1

CDR3aa: CASGRTSGTDTQYF
CDR3nt: TGTGCCAGCGGGAGGACTAGCGGCACAGATACGCAGTATTTT
len: 14
d_gene: TRBD2
abundance: NA
j_gene: TRBJ2-3
v_gene: TRBV6-5

CDR3aa: CASSQGTQETQYF
CDR3nt: TGTGCCAGTAGTCAGGGTACTCAAGAGACCCAGTACTTC
len: 13
d_gene: NA
abundance: NA
j_gene: TRBJ2-5
v_gene: TRBV19

CDR3aa: CASSLRTDPGTQYF
CDR3nt: TGTGCCAGCAGCCTTCGGACAGACCCTGGGACCCAGTACTTC
len: 14
d_gene: NA
abundance: NA
j_gene: TRBJ2-5
v_gene: TRBV7-9

CDR3aa: CASSSFGQAGELFF
CDR3nt: TGTGCCAGCAGTTCTTTCGGACAGGCCGGGGAGCTGTTTTTT
len: 14
d_gene: TRBD1
abundance: NA
j_gene: TRBJ2-2
v_gene: TRBV27

CDR3aa: CASSPPETQYF
CDR3nt: TGTGCCAGCAGTCCCCCTGAGACCCAGTACTTC
len: 11
d_gene: NA
abundance: NA
j_gene: TRBJ2-5
v_gene: TRBV2

CDR3aa: CASSLQGASGYTF
CDR3nt: TGTGCCAGCAGTCTACAGGGGGCAAGTGGCTACACCTTC
len: 13
d_gene: TRBD1
abundance: NA
j_gene: TRBJ1-2
v_gene: TRBV5-4

CDR3aa: CASSIWDGSSGNTIYF
CDR3nt: TGTGCCAGCAGTATTTGGGACGGGAGCTCTGGAAACACCATATATTTT
len: 16
d_gene: NA
abundance: NA
j_gene: TRBJ1-3
v_gene: TRBV7-2

CDR3aa: CASSQDRAVRVLYGYTF
CDR3nt: TGTGCCAGCAGCCAAGATCGGGCGGTCAGGGTGCTCTATGGCTACACCTTC
len: 17
d_gene: NA
abundance: once
j_gene: TRBJ1-2
v_gene: TRBV4-2

CDR3aa: CASSLGLRRGYEQYF
CDR3nt: TGTGCCAGCAGCTTAGGTTTGCGGAGGGGTTACGAGCAGTACTTC
len: 15
d_gene: NA
abundance: once
j_gene: TRBJ2-7
v_gene: TRBV7-8

CDR3aa: CSVDRGTGELFF
CDR3nt: TGCAGCGTTGACCGCGGGACCGGGGAGCTGTTTTTT
len: 12
d_gene: NA
abundance: NA
j_gene: TRBJ2-2
v_gene: TRBV29-1

CDR3aa: CASSQDPQGRGYF
CDR3nt: TGTGCCAGCAGCCAAGATCCCCAGGGGAGGGGGTATTTT
len: 13
d_gene: NA
abundance: NA
j_gene: TRBJ2-3
v_gene: TRBV3-1/TRBV3-2

CDR3aa: CASRTGTGMFSNQPQHF
CDR3nt: TGTGCCAGTAGGACCGGGACAGGAATGTTTAGCAATCAGCCCCAGCATTTT
len: 17
d_gene: TRBD1
abundance: NA
j_gene: TRBJ1-5
v_gene: TRBV19

CDR3aa: CASSLGTGDTIYF
CDR3nt: TGTGCCAGCAGCTTAGGGACAGGGGACACCATATATTTT
len: 13
d_gene: TRBD1
abundance: NA
j_gene: TRBJ1-3
v_gene: TRBV11-2

CDR3aa: CASSPIWTSGGAGETQYF
CDR3nt: TGTGCCAGCAGTCCAATCTGGACTAGCGGGGGGGCGGGAGAGACCCAGTACTTC
len: 18
d_gene: TRBD2
abundance: NA
j_gene: TRBJ2-5
v_gene: TRBV27

CDR3aa: CAWTQGNMNTEAFF
CDR3nt: TGTGCCTGGACACAGGGTAACATGAACACTGAAGCTTTCTTT
len: 14
d_gene: NA
abundance: few
j_gene: TRBJ1-1
v_gene: TRBV30

CDR3aa: CASSRELGQDYEQYF
CDR3nt: TGTGCCAGCAGCCGAGAATTAGGACAGGACTACGAGCAGTACTTC
len: 15
d_gene: TRBD1
abundance: NA
j_gene: TRBJ2-7
v_gene: TRBV9

CDR3aa: CASSRGQGSYGYTF
CDR3nt: TGTGCCAGCAGCCGCGGACAGGGGAGCTATGGCTACACCTTC
len: 14
d_gene: TRBD1
abundance: NA
j_gene: TRBJ1-2
v_gene: TRBV7-6

CDR3aa: CASRRGTGYNEQFF
CDR3nt: TGTGCCAGCAGACGAGGGACAGGCTACAATGAGCAGTTCTTC
len: 14
d_gene: TRBD1
abundance: NA
j_gene: TRBJ2-1
v_gene: TRBV27

CDR3aa: CASSYSQSRDRGPNYGYTF
CDR3nt: TGTGCCAGCAGCTACTCCCAATCCCGGGACAGGGGACCTAACTATGGCTACACCTTC
len: 19
d_gene: TRBD1
abundance: NA
j_gene: TRBJ1-2
v_gene: TRBV7-2

CDR3aa: CASQGYQETQYF
CDR3nt: TGTGCCAGCCAGGGCTATCAAGAGACCCAGTACTTC
len: 12
d_gene: NA
abundance: NA
j_gene: TRBJ2-5
v_gene: TRBV5-4

CDR3aa: CASSMDRRNTDTQYF
CDR3nt: TGTGCCAGCAGTATGGACAGGCGAAACACAGATACGCAGTATTTT
len: 15
d_gene: TRBD1
abundance: NA
j_gene: TRBJ2-3
v_gene: TRBV6-5

CDR3aa: CASRRSGGTGELFF
CDR3nt: TGTGCCAGTAGAAGAAGCGGGGGGACCGGGGAGCTGTTTTTT
len: 14
d_gene: TRBD2
abundance: NA
j_gene: TRBJ2-2
v_gene: TRBV19

CDR3aa: CASSDNREDTQYF
CDR3nt: TGTGCCAGCAGTGATAACAGGGAAGATACGCAGTATTTT
len: 13
d_gene: NA
abundance: once
j_gene: TRBJ2-3
v_gene: TRBV2

CDR3aa: CASSPGRGPREQYF
CDR3nt: TGTGCCAGCAGTCCGGGTAGGGGGCCCCGGGAGCAGTACTTC
len: 14
d_gene: TRBD1
abundance: NA
j_gene: TRBJ2-7
v_gene: TRBV14

CDR3aa: CASSLDWTGNQETQYF
CDR3nt: TGTGCCAGCAGCTTAGATTGGACAGGGAACCAAGAGACCCAGTACTTC
len: 16
d_gene: TRBD1
abundance: NA
j_gene: TRBJ2-5
v_gene: TRBV7-6

CDR3aa: CASDLLKGYTF
CDR3nt: TGTGCCAGCGATCTTCTAAAGGGCTACACCTTC
len: 11
d_gene: NA
abundance: once
j_gene: TRBJ1-2
v_gene: TRBV6-5

CDR3aa: CASSSRGSAYEQYF
CDR3nt: TGTGCCAGCAGCTCCAGGGGTAGTGCGTACGAGCAGTACTTC
len: 14
d_gene: NA
abundance: NA
j_gene: TRBJ2-7
v_gene: TRBV7-9

CDR3aa: CASSPFFSLANTGELFF
CDR3nt: TGTGCCAGCTCACCATTTTTCTCGCTAGCGAACACCGGGGAGCTGTTTTTT
len: 17
d_gene: NA
abundance: NA
j_gene: TRBJ2-2
v_gene: TRBV18

CDR3aa: CASSEGAGTGGDEQYF
CDR3nt: TGTGCCAGCAGTGAAGGGGCGGGGACAGGGGGCGACGAGCAGTACTTC
len: 16
d_gene: TRBD1
abundance: NA
j_gene: TRBJ2-7
v_gene: TRBV6-1

CDR3aa: CASSVGSQVNSPLHF
CDR3nt: TGTGCCAGCAGCGTAGGGTCGCAGGTGAATTCACCCCTCCACTTT
len: 15
d_gene: NA
abundance: NA
j_gene: TRBJ1-6
v_gene: TRBV9

CDR3aa: CASSNAGGITTDTQYF
CDR3nt: TGTGCCAGCAGTAACGCGGGGGGTATTACGACAGATACGCAGTATTTT
len: 16
d_gene: TRBD2
abundance: NA
j_gene: TRBJ2-3
v_gene: TRBV2

CDR3aa: CATSRDMETQYF
CDR3nt: TGTGCCACCAGCAGAGATATGGAGACCCAGTACTTC
len: 12
d_gene: NA
abundance: NA
j_gene: TRBJ2-5
v_gene: TRBV15

CDR3aa: CASSLQGLNTGELFF
CDR3nt: TGTGCCAGCAGCTTGCAGGGACTAAACACCGGGGAGCTGTTTTTT
len: 15
d_gene: TRBD2
abundance: NA
j_gene: TRBJ2-2
v_gene: TRBV5-6